Each of the 25 T cell receptor beta chains below was sequenced from the same sample in a study of T cells after posttransplantation cyclophosphamide. This table comes from immunoSEQ multiplex PCR, and its TCRdb copy is limited to in-frame clones, with some not included. Captured here are around 34,000 clones, none seen once; the top ten comprise around 6.5%. The sample was PBMCs. Receptors were obtained from a woman aged 45-65 years in good health and a related stem cell transplant donor.

This clone showed up many times. J is TRBJ2-3 and V is TRBV2; D ambiguous. The CDR3 loop spans 19 amino acids. V was trimmed by 8 bases and J by 3 bases, leaving 30 bases between them. Germline V lookup: CDR1 SNHLY, CDR2 FYNNEI. The CDR3 DNA sequence: TGTGCCAGCTCGCTATATGAGTCTGGAATTTACAGCTATACAGATACGCAGTATTTT. It yields the protein CASSLYESGIYSYTDTQYF.

This clone was detected ten times or more. V is TRBV7-3 and J is TRBJ2-1; 11 bases are a match to TRBD2. V was pared by 5 bases and J by 8 bases, with 8 bases of the junction left unmatched. The CDR3 is made up of 15 amino acids. CDR1 and CDR2 from the germline V gene are SGHTA and FQGTGA. CDR3 sequence (DNA): TGTGCCAGCAGCCCACTAGCGGGAGTATCGGATGAGCAGTTCTTC. This sequence encodes CASSPLAGVSDEQFF.

This clone was seen many times. The rearrangement joins TRBV9 to TRBJ1-3; possibly TRBD1 for D (6 bases). There are 16 residues in the CDR3. The V end lost 6 bases, the J end lost 0 bases, and 16 bases lay between the germline ends. The germline V gene encodes CDR1 SGDLS and CDR2 YYNGEE. CDR3: CASTTGQSFSGNTIYF. CDR3 DNA sequence: TGTGCCAGCACCACCGGACAGTCCTTCTCTGGAAACACCATATATTTT. Full variable domain (missing parts from reference TRBV9 and TRBJ1-3): DSGVTQTPKHLITATGQRVTLRCSPRSGDLSVYWYQQSLDQGLQFLIQYYNGEERAKGNILERFSAQQFPDLHSELNLSSLELGDSALYFCASTTGQSFSGNTIYFGEGSWLTVV.

This clone was observed many times. The chain is built from TRBV12-3 or TRBV12-4 and TRBJ1-2; tentatively, D is TRBD1 (5 bases). V gave up 6 bases and J gave up 6 bases, with 17 bases separating them. This CDR3 has 14 amino acids. The CDR3 loop is CASSPGRRENGYTF. The CDR3 DNA sequence: TGTGCCAGCAGCCCAGGGCGACGGGAAAATGGCTACACCTTC.

This clone was counted at least ten times. The chain carries TRBV12-3 or TRBV12-4 and TRBJ1-5; no firm D call. With 7 bases removed from V and 2 bases from J, the gap between germline ends came to 12 bases. CDR3 length: 14 residues. Here the CDR3 DNA reads TGTGCCAGCACCCTGAACCAGGGCAATCAGCCCCAGCATTTT. Encoded protein: CASTLNQGNQPQHF.

The table lists this clone with many counts. The chain is built from TRBV27 and TRBJ1-2; no clear D gene. The CDR3 is 15 amino acids. V lost 4 bases and J lost 0, with 12 bases in between. Germline lookup yields CDR1 MNHEY and CDR2 SMNVEV (reference sequence). The CDR3 DNA reads as TGTGCCAGCAGTTCTCCGGGTTCAACTAACTATGGCTACACCTTC. It yields the protein CASSSPGSTNYGYTF.

This clone was seen many times. The J gene is TRBJ1-1, the V gene TRBV5-1, with D uncertain. The V and J ends lost 0 bases and 4 bases respectively, with 7 bases between them. The CDR3 is 13 amino acids. Germline-derived CDR1 and CDR2 are SGHRS and YFSETQ. CDR3 region: CASSLGSRTEAFF. CDR3 DNA sequence: TGCGCCAGCAGCTTGGGCTCGCGCACTGAAGCTTTCTTT.

This clone was seen repeatedly, ten times or more. The rearrangement uses TRBV5-1 and TRBJ1-1; 7 bases are shared with TRBD1. The CDR3 consists of 14 residues. Looked up from germline, CDR1 is SGHRS and CDR2 is YFSETQ. Unmatched junction bases numbered 14, after V lost 9 bases and J lost 6 bases. This CDR3 is CANPMGTVVPEAFF. The CDR3 DNA sequence: TGCGCCAACCCTATGGGGACAGTGGTACCTGAAGCTTTCTTT. The full variable domain, its missing parts supplied by reference TRBV5-1 and TRBJ1-1, is KAGVTQTPRYLIKTRGQQVTLSCSPISGHRSVSWYQQTPGQGLQFLFEYFSETQRNKGNFPGRFSGRQFSNSRSEMNVSTLELGDSALYLCANPMGTVVPEAFFGQGTRLTVV.

The chain recombines TRBV24-1 with TRBJ1-1, with a possible D match to TRBD1 (5 bases). Germline CDR1 and CDR2: KGHDR and SFDVKD. CDR3 size: 12 residues. Trimming pared 3 bases from V and 9 bases from J, leaving 10 bases between. The CDR3 nucleotides are TGTGCCACCAGTGATCCCGGGACTAAAGCTTTCTTT. It specifies CATSDPGTKAFF.

The V gene is TRBV5-1, the J gene TRBJ2-5; D not certain. Germline V gene data show CDR1 as SGHRS and CDR2 as YFSETQ. The V gene lost 0 bases and the J gene lost 7 bases, with 10 bases spanning the gap. The CDR3 consists of 13 residues. The DNA for the CDR3 is TGCGCCAGCAGCTTGGACGGGTCCGGGACCCAGTACTTC. It is translated as CASSLDGSGTQYF.

This clone was detected many times. The rearrangement uses TRBV10-3 and TRBJ2-7, with 12 bases identical to TRBD1. There are 16 residues in the CDR3. The V and J ends lost 5 bases and 5 bases, in that order; junction bases with no gene match: 10. CDR1 and CDR2 (germline): ENHRY, SYGVKD. CDR3 bases: TGTGCCATCAGTTATGCGCCCGGGACAGGGGGCGACGAGCAGTACTTC. Amino acids: CAISYAPGTGGDEQYF.

This clone was counted ten times or more. This chain links TRBV19 with TRBJ1-1, with 7 positions matching TRBD1. Germline V CDR1 and CDR2: LNHDA, SQIVND (reference sequence). V lost 9 bases to trimming and J lost 10 bases; unmatched junction nucleotides: 17. There are 14 residues in the CDR3. CDR3 sequence: CASRGTDREMTAFF. In DNA, the CDR3 is TGTGCCAGCCGAGGAACAGACAGGGAGATGACAGCTTTCTTT.

There are many counts of this clone. The chain recombines TRBV4-3 with TRBJ1-4, with TRBD1 matching 8 bases. The CDR3 has 15 residues. Germline CDR1 LGHNA, CDR2 YSLEER. V dropped 4 bases and J dropped 4; count of bases not matched to a gene: 5. CDR3 in DNA: TGCGCCAGCAGCCGGCTGACAGGGGTTAATGAAAAACTGTTTTTT. Translating gives CASSRLTGVNEKLFF.

This clone was seen repeatedly, ten times or more. J is TRBJ2-4 and V is TRBV19, with TRBD2 matching 13 bases. Germline trimming cut 3 bases from V and 1 base from J; bases unmatched to any gene: 9. Germline CDR1 reads LNHDA; CDR2 reads SQIVND (reference sequence). The CDR3 is made up of 19 amino acids. The CDR3 protein is CASSIAGLAGVGAKNIQYF. For the CDR3, the DNA is TGTGCCAGTAGTATTGCCGGACTAGCGGGAGTGGGGGCCAAAAACATTCAGTACTTC.

In its sample, this clone was seen many times. The chain links TRBV18 to TRBJ2-2, with 7 nucleotides matching TRBD1. Trimming cost V 4 bases and J 3 bases; bases outside gene matches: 5. Germline-derived CDR1 and CDR2 are KGHSH and LQKENI. The CDR3 totals 15 residues. The chain's CDR3 is CASSRRQGDTGELFF. CDR3 bases: TGTGCCAGCTCACGCCGTCAGGGGGACACCGGGGAGCTGTTTTTT.

This clone was detected many times. V usage is TRBV27 and J usage is TRBJ1-4, with D unresolved. The ends were cut back, 2 bases at V and 7 bases at J, with 20 bases in the middle. Germline CDR1 is MNHEY and CDR2 is SMNVEV (reference sequence). The CDR3 totals 17 residues. The CDR3 DNA sequence: TGTGCCAGCAGTTTAAAATACACAAAAGGGTTCCGTGAAAAACTGTTTTTT. Amino acids: CASSLKYTKGFREKLFF.

A few counts support this clone. V is TRBV9 and J is TRBJ2-1; the D gene could be TRBD1 or TRBD2 (5 bases each). Between the trimmed V and J ends, which lost 3 bases and 9 bases, there was a span of 13 bases. In germline, CDR1 is SGDLS, CDR2 YYNGEE. This CDR3 is built from 13 residues. CDR3 sequence reads: CASSASPGSEQFF. CDR3 DNA sequence: TGTGCCAGCAGCGCCTCCCCAGGGAGTGAGCAGTTCTTC.

This clone was seen more than once but under ten times. The chain employs TRBV5-7 and TRBJ1-5; a possible D gene is TRBD1 (6 bases). TRBV5-7 is an ORF, and what it does is uncertain. This CDR3 contains 14 residues. V lost 4 bases to trimming and J lost 10 bases, with 18 bases between them. The CDR3 spells CASSTRRGRQPQHF. In DNA form, the CDR3 reads TGTGCCAGCAGCACACGCAGGGGTAGACAACCCCAGCATTTT.

This clone was seen repeatedly, ten times or more. The chain combines TRBV19 with TRBJ1-2; D might be TRBD1 (6 bases). Trimming took 3 bases from V and 6 from J, leaving 23 bases between them. Germline CDR1 is LNHDA and CDR2 is SQIVND (reference sequence). The CDR3 sequence is 17 residues long. CDR3 coding DNA: TGTGCCAGTAGTATCAGGCCGACAGGTCTCCGAATGGATGGCTACACCTTC. This encodes CASSIRPTGLRMDGYTF.

This clone showed up just a few times. The chain couples TRBV6-4 to TRBJ2-3; no reliable D call. The germline V gene has CDR1 MRHNA and CDR2 SNTAGT. V lost 3 bases and J 2 bases, leaving 15 bases between the germline ends. The CDR3 runs to 16 residues. Written as DNA, the CDR3 is TGTGCCAGCAGTGAAGTTCGAGTTACTGACACAGATACGCAGTATTTT. As protein: CASSEVRVTDTDTQYF.

This sequence joins TRBV7-8 and TRBJ2-7; unclear D gene. This CDR3 is 14 amino acids long. The V end was cut by 5 bases, the J end by 4 bases, with 15 bases between. Germline assignment: CDR1 SGHVS and CDR2 FQNEAQ. CDR3 amino acids: CASSQDPLYYEQYF. The CDR3 bases are TGTGCCAGCAGCCAAGACCCACTATATTACGAGCAGTACTTC.

In this sample, this clone turned up many times. This CDR3 is CASSFLTGTTEAFF. CDR3 coding DNA: TGTGCCAGCAGTTTCCTCACAGGGACCACTGAAGCTTTCTTT. This chain joins TRBV27 and TRBJ1-1, with D tentatively TRBD1 (6 bases). The CDR3 spans 14 residues. V was cut by 3 bases and J by 4 bases, with 12 bases left in between. Germline V gene data show CDR1 as MNHEY and CDR2 as SMNVEV (reference sequence).

This chain uses TRBV24-1 with TRBJ2-5; 10 nucleotides agree with TRBD1. This CDR3 has 15 residues. V lost 8 bases and J lost 5; bases outside the gene matches: 10. From germline, CDR1 is KGHDR and CDR2 SFDVKD. The CDR3: CATKGLGQGGETQYF. CDR3 nucleotides: TGTGCCACCAAGGGTTTAGGACAGGGGGGGGAGACCCAGTACTTC.

This clone has at least ten counts. The gene calls are TRBV6-5 and TRBJ1-1; 7 bases map to TRBD1. Germline trimming cut 2 bases from V and 5 bases from J; bases unmatched to any gene: 5. From germline, CDR1 is MNHEY and CDR2 SVGAGI. This CDR3 is 14 amino acids long. CDR3 nucleotide sequence: TGTGCCAGCAGTTACAGGGGGCGTGGGACTGAAGCTTTCTTT. Its protein is CASSYRGRGTEAFF.

V usage is TRBV28 and J usage is TRBJ2-5; TRBD2 might be the D (6 bases). This CDR3 has 15 residues. Germline V lookup: CDR1 MDHEN, CDR2 SYDVKM. Trimming took 7 bases from V and 0 from J, leaving 15 bases between them. In DNA form, the CDR3 reads TGTGCCAGCACCTCGAACCGGGACTACCAAGAGACCCAGTACTTC. Translation: CASTSNRDYQETQYF.